This TCR beta chain was documented in a study of blood T cell repertoires in COVID-19. In the study overall: Some COVID-19 samples were acute and others convalescent; all came from the United States, Italy and Spain.

This CDR3 region has 13 residues. Germline V gene data show CDR1 as MNHEY and CDR2 as SMNVEV (reference sequence). Trimming pared 5 bases from V and 10 bases from J, leaving 17 bases between. Clones were read by immunoSEQ multiplex PCR, and TCRdb kept only the in-frame ones, dropping some. Counted here are 150,000 to 250,000 clones, 82% occurring once; the ten biggest clones make up about 6.9%. The sequence was collected from a human donor with acute or convalescent COVID-19. The donor label of this sample is uncertain. The sample taken for sequencing was peripheral blood. This rearrangement joins TRBV27 to TRBJ1-1, with D tentatively TRBD1 (5 bases). CDR3 region: CASSPNGGIRAFF. In DNA form, the CDR3 reads TGTGCCAGCAGTCCGAATGGGGGGATCCGAGCTTTCTTT.